A selection of T cell receptor beta chains follows, all from one sample in a study of blood T cell repertoires in COVID-19. The repertoire was sequenced with immunoSEQ multiplex PCR; TCRdb's copy has only in-frame clones and lacks some. The sample shows about 270,000 clones, under 90% of them seen only once. The specimen was PBMCs or T cells enriched from blood (not recorded which). These TCRs come from a man aged 18 to 29 who had recovered from COVID-19. The CDR3 runs from the conserved cysteine through the conserved F or W. D genes are given only for firm matches.

J: TRBJ2-3; D: NA; V: TRBV5-4; CDR3: CASSSPPSDTQYF
J: TRBJ1-6; D: NA; V: TRBV7-2; CDR3: CASSSGYTTPLHF
J: TRBJ1-4; D: TRBD1; V: TRBV28; CDR3: CASQGAATNEKLFF
J: TRBJ1-2; D: NA; V: TRBV6-5; CDR3: CASSYAGVVEGYTF
J: TRBJ1-4; D: TRBD1; V: TRBV11-3; CDR3: CASSPLGRGHEKLFF
J: TRBJ2-7; D: NA; V: TRBV7-9; CDR3: CASSPGLPYYEQYF
J: TRBJ1-5; D: NA; V: TRBV19; CDR3: CATQIGGQPQHF
J: TRBJ2-1; D: NA; V: TRBV18; CDR3: CASSPTMREDNEQFF
J: TRBJ2-3; D: TRBD2; V: TRBV4-1; CDR3: CASSLTGTSGGGPDTQYF
J: TRBJ1-5; D: NA; V: TRBV6-5; CDR3: CASSYSVEYQPQHF
J: TRBJ2-7; D: NA; V: TRBV19; CDR3: CASSADNYEQYF
J: TRBJ2-7; D: NA; V: TRBV10-3; CDR3: CATSTGREAYEQYF
J: TRBJ2-7; D: TRBD1; V: TRBV29-1; CDR3: CSAGQGVEYEQYF
J: TRBJ1-5; D: NA; V: TRBV6-4; CDR3: CASSEGPYQPQHF
J: TRBJ2-5; D: NA; V: TRBV7-9; CDR3: CASSTDIRQETQYF
J: TRBJ1-6; D: TRBD1; V: TRBV6-5; CDR3: CASNLRTGGSPLHF
J: TRBJ2-3; D: NA; V: TRBV2; CDR3: CASSTQRASTDTQYF
J: TRBJ2-7; D: TRBD1; V: TRBV18; CDR3: CASSPGTGGNEQYF
J: TRBJ1-1; D: NA; V: TRBV5-4; CDR3: CASSLEQGTTEAFF
J: TRBJ2-7; D: TRBD1; V: TRBV5-4; CDR3: CASSLGQVPYEQYF
J: TRBJ2-7; D: TRBD1; V: TRBV29-1; CDR3: CSVVGQDGTYEQYF
J: TRBJ2-1; D: TRBD2; V: TRBV10-3; CDR3: CAISRGGTYNEQFF
J: TRBJ1-4; D: NA; V: TRBV30; CDR3: CAWTPSSFLITNEKLFF
J: TRBJ1-1; D: NA; V: TRBV4-1; CDR3: CASSLTGSMNTEAFF
J: TRBJ2-1; D: TRBD2; V: TRBV30; CDR3: CAWSVGTNYNEQFF
J: TRBJ2-1; D: TRBD1; V: TRBV6-4; CDR3: CASRLGQGYGEQFF
J: TRBJ1-1; D: TRBD1; V: TRBV5-1; CDR3: CASSLAPDRAYEAFF
J: TRBJ2-3; D: TRBD1; V: TRBV13; CDR3: CASSLYLPGTGLDTQYF
J: TRBJ1-2; D: TRBD1; V: TRBV27; CDR3: CASRPAQGVVYGYTF
J: TRBJ2-1; D: TRBD1; V: TRBV6-1; CDR3: CASSENPDRGGNEQFF
J: TRBJ2-1; D: NA; V: TRBV30; CDR3: CAWHGGLAGYNEQFF
J: TRBJ2-5; D: NA; V: TRBV4-1; CDR3: CASSQDPGVGETQYF
J: TRBJ2-2; D: NA; V: TRBV5-6; CDR3: CASEPGGYVLRELFF
J: TRBJ2-4; D: NA; V: TRBV10-3; CDR3: CAISVGLAKNIQYF
J: TRBJ2-3; D: NA; V: TRBV6-1; CDR3: CASSDNLRQGFDTDTQYF
J: TRBJ2-3; D: TRBD2; V: TRBV5-1; CDR3: CASSRLAGGYSTDTQYF
J: TRBJ1-1; D: TRBD1; V: TRBV7-2; CDR3: CASSPGTGYTEAFF